Listed here are 9 T cell receptor beta chains from one sample, sequenced in a study of blood T cell repertoires in COVID-19. Produced via immunoSEQ multiplex PCR; TCRdb's table is partial and in-frame only. The profile covers 87,000 or so clones, with about 90% appearing a single time and 6.5% to 8.5% taken by the ten largest. Sequencing was performed on peripheral blood. The receptors come from a man in his late teens or twenties with COVID-19, enrolled during active disease.

This rearrangement joins TRBV28 to TRBJ2-1; a weak D match, TRBD1 (5 bases). The CDR3 totals 15 residues. Germline V lookup: CDR1 MDHEN, CDR2 SYDVKM. The ends were cut back, 5 bases at V and 3 bases at J, with 14 bases in the middle. The CDR3 DNA reads as TGTGCCAGCAGTCTCCGACAGATACTCTACAATGAGCAGTTCTTC. Translated: CASSLRQILYNEQFF.

V and J are TRBV3-1 (or the pseudogene TRBV3-2) and TRBJ1-1, with D uncertain. Germline lookup yields CDR1 LGHDT and CDR2 YNNKEL (reference sequence). The V and J ends lost 0 bases and 2 bases respectively, with 16 bases between them. The CDR3 is 17 residues long. DNA of the CDR3: TGTGCCAGCAGCCAAGATCTACCCCATGAACCTAACACTGAAGCTTTCTTT. It codes for CASSQDLPHEPNTEAFF.

DNA of the CDR3: TGTGCCAGCAATCTGGGGGGTTACGGGGAGCTGTTTTTT. Its translation is CASNLGGYGELFF. The chain has TRBV28 and TRBJ2-2; weak D call: TRBD2 (6 bases). Trimming pared 7 bases from V and 7 bases from J, leaving 13 bases between. Per the germline V gene, CDR1 is MDHEN and CDR2 is SYDVKM. The CDR3 loop spans 13 amino acids.

The V call is TRBV29-1, the J call TRBJ2-5; maybe TRBD2 (6 bases). Germline values: CDR1 SQVTM, CDR2 ANQGSEA. The CDR3 runs to 17 residues. The germline V and J ends were trimmed by 4 bases and 3 bases, with 24 bases remaining between them. The CDR3 region is CSVGGSGLANGKETQYF. DNA for the CDR3: TGCAGCGTTGGGGGTTCCGGGCTAGCGAATGGTAAAGAGACCCAGTACTTC.

The gene calls are TRBV12-3 or TRBV12-4 and TRBJ1-2, with D tentatively TRBD1 (6 bases). This CDR3 comprises 13 residues. Trimming removed 8 bases from V and 4 bases from J, with 14 bases in between. CDR3 nucleotides: TGTGCCAGCGTTACAGGGAACGGCTATGGCTACACCTTC. Translating it yields CASVTGNGYGYTF.

V gene TRBV24-1 combines with J gene TRBJ2-7, with D tentatively TRBD1 (6 bases). V was clipped by 2 bases and J by 3 bases, with 16 bases between them. Germline V gene sequence: CDR1 KGHDR, CDR2 SFDVKD. The CDR3 has 16 residues. Here the CDR3 DNA reads TGTGCCACCAGTGATTCAGCCGGACAGACCCTCTACGAGCAGTACTTC. It encodes CATSDSAGQTLYEQYF.

The chain carries TRBV9 and TRBJ2-3, with 7 nucleotides matching TRBD1. CDR3 length: 14 residues. Unmatched junction bases numbered 5, after V lost 3 bases and J lost 4 bases. Germline V CDR1 and CDR2: SGDLS, YYNGEE. The CDR3 reads CASSAQGVPDTQYF. CDR3 nucleotides: TGTGCCAGCAGCGCTCAGGGGGTACCAGATACGCAGTATTTT.

The chain is built from TRBV6-4 and TRBJ2-1; 13 nucleotides match TRBD2. This CDR3 has 14 amino acids. The germline CDR1 and CDR2 sequences are MRHNA and SNTAGT. V was clipped by 5 bases and J by 10 bases; unmatched bases: 5. CDR3 residues: CASSRLAGGSEQFF. DNA of the CDR3: TGTGCCAGCAGTAGACTAGCGGGAGGAAGCGAGCAGTTCTTC.

J is TRBJ2-1 and V is TRBV7-2, with D tentatively TRBD1 (6 bases). The CDR3 is 16 amino acids. The V end lost 0 bases, the J end lost 4 bases, and 13 bases lay between the germline ends. In germline, CDR1 is SGHTA, CDR2 FQGNSA. The CDR3 sequence is CASSLAPGTSYNEQFF. For the CDR3, the DNA is TGTGCCAGCAGCTTAGCGCCGGGGACATCGTACAATGAGCAGTTCTTC.